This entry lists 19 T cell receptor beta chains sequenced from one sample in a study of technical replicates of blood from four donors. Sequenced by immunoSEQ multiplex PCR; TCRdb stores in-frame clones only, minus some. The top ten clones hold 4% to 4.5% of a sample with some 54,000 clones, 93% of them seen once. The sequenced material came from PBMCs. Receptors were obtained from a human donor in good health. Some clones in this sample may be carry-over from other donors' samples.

The CDR3 loop reads CASSEVISGVSGNTEAFF. CDR3 nucleotides: TGTGCCAGCAGTGAAGTAATCTCCGGCGTTTCGGGGAACACTGAAGCTTTCTTT. The chain has TRBV6-1 and TRBJ1-1; D is ambiguous. The CDR3 consists of 18 residues. The V end was cut by 1 base, the J end by 1 base, with 19 bases between. Germline V gene data show CDR1 as MNHNS and CDR2 as SASEGT.

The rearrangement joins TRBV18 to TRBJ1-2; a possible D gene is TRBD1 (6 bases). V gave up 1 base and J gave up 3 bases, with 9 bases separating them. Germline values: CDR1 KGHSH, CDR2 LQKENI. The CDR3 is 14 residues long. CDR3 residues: CASSPQEGDYGYTF. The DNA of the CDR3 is TGTGCCAGCTCACCACAAGAGGGGGACTATGGCTACACCTTC.

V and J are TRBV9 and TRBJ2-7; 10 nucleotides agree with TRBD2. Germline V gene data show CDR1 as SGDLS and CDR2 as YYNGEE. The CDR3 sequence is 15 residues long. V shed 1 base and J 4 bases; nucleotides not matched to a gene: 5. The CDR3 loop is CASSVSSGGQYEQYF. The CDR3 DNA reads TGTGCCAGCAGCGTATCTAGCGGGGGACAATACGAGCAGTACTTC.

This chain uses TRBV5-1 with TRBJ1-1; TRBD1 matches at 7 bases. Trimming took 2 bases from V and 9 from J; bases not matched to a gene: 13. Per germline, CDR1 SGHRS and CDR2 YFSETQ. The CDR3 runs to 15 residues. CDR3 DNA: TGCGCCAGCAGCTTCCGAGTGGACAGGAGCGAAAAAGCTTTCTTT. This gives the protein CASSFRVDRSEKAFF.

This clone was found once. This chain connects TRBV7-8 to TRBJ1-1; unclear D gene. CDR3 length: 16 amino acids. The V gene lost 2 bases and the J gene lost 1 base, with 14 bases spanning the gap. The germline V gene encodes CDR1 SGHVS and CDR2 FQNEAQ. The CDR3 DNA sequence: TGTGCCAGCAGCTTAACATTGTGGGCATCGAACACTGAAGCTTTCTTT. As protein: CASSLTLWASNTEAFF.

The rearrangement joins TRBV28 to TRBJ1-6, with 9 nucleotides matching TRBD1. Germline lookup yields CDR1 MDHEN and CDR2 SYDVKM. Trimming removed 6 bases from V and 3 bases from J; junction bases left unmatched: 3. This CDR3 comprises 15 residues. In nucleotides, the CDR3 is TGTGCCAGCAGGGGACAGGGAATCTATAATTCACCCCTCCACTTT. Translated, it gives CASRGQGIYNSPLHF.

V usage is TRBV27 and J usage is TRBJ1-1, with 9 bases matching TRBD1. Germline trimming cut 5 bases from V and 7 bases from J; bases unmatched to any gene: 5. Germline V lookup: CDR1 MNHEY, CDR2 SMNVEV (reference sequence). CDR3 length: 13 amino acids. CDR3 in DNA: TGTGCCAGCAGTAAATGGACAGGGGTTGAAGCTTTCTTT. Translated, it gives CASSKWTGVEAFF.

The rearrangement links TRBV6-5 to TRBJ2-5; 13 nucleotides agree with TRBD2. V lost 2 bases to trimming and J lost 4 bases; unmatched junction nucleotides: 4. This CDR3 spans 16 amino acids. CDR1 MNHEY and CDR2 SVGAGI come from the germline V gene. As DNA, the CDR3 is TGTGCCAGCAGTTACAGGACTAGCGGGAGTGGAGAGACCCAGTACTTC. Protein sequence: CASSYRTSGSGETQYF.

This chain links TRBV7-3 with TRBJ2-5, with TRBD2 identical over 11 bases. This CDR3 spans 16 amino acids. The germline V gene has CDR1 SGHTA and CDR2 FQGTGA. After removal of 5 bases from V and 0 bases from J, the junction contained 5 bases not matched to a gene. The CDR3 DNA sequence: TGTGCCAGCAGCGCCGGGACTAGCGGTTACCAAGAGACCCAGTACTTC. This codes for CASSAGTSGYQETQYF.

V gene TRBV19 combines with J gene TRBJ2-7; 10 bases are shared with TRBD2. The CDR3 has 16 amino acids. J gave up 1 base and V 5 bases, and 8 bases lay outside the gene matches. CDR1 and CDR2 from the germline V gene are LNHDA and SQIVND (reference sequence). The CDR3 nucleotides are TGTGCCAGTAGTGCAGCATGGACTAGCGGTTCCTACGAGCAGTACTTC. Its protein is CASSAAWTSGSYEQYF.

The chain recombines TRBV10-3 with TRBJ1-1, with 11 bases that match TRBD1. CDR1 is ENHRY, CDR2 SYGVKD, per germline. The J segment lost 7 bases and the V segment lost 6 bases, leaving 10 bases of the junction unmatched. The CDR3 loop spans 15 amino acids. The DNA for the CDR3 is TGTGCCATCAGGACGGGACAGGGGGATCGGGGTGAAGCTTTCTTT. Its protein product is CAIRTGQGDRGEAFF.

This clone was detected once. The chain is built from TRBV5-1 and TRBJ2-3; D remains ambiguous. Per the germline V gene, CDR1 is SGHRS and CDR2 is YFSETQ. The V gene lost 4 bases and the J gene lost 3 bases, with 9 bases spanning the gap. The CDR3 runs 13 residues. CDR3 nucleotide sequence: TGCGCCAGCAGCGACACCTATACAGATACGCAGTATTTT. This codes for CASSDTYTDTQYF. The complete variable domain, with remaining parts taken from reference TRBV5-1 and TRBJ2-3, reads KAGVTQTPRYLIKTRGQQVTLSCSPISGHRSVSWYQQTPGQGLQFLFEYFSETQRNKGNFPGRFSGRQFSNSRSEMNVSTLELGDSALYLCASSDTYTDTQYFGPGTRLTVL.

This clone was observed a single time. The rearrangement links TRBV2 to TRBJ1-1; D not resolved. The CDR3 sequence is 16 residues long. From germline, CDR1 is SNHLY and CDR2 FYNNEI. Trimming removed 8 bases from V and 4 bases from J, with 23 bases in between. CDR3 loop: CASPPLLKEESTEAFF. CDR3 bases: TGTGCCAGCCCCCCCCTCCTTAAGGAGGAAAGCACTGAAGCTTTCTTT. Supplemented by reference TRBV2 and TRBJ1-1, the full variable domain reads EPEVTQTPSHQVTQMGQEVILRCVPISNHLYFYWYRQILGQKVEFLVSFYNNEISEKSEIFDDQFSVERPDGSNFTLKIRSTKLEDSAMYFCASPPLLKEESTEAFFGQGTRLTVV.

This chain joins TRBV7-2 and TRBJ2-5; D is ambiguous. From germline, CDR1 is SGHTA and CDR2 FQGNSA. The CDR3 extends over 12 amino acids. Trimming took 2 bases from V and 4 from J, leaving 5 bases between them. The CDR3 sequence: CASSLSRETQYF. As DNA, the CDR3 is TGTGCCAGCAGCTTATCCCGAGAGACCCAGTACTTC.

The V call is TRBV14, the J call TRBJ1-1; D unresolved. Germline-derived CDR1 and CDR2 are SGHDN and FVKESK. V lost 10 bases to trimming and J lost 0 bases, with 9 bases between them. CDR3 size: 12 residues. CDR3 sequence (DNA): TGTGCCACCCGGCGGATGAACACTGAAGCTTTCTTT. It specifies CATRRMNTEAFF. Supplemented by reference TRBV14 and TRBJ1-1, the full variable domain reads EAGVTQFPSHSVIEKGQTVTLRCDPISGHDNLYWYRRVMGKEIKFLLHFVKESKQDESGMPNNRFLAERTGGTYSTLKVQPAELEDSGVYFCATRRMNTEAFFGQGTRLTVV.

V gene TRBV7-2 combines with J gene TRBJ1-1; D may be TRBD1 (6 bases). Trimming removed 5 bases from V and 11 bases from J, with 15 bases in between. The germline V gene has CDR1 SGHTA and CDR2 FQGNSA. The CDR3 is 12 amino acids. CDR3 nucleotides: TGTGCCAGCAGCCCCTACAGCAGGGGTGCTTTCTTT. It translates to CASSPYSRGAFF.

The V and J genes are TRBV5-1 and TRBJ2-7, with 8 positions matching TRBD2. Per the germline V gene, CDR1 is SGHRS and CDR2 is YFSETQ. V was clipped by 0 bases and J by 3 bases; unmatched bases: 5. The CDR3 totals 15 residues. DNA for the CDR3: TGCGCCAGCAGCTTGGGCGGGGGGAGTAACTACGAGCAGTACTTC. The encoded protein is CASSLGGGSNYEQYF.

The CDR3 sequence: CASSVDGTGRYEQYF. The CDR3 DNA is TGTGCCAGCAGCGTAGATGGGACAGGCAGGTACGAGCAGTACTTC. The chain uses TRBV9 and TRBJ2-7; 8 nucleotides line up with TRBD1. The J segment lost 4 bases and the V segment lost 0 bases, leaving 6 bases of the junction unmatched. The CDR3 is 15 residues long. The germline V gene has CDR1 SGDLS and CDR2 YYNGEE.

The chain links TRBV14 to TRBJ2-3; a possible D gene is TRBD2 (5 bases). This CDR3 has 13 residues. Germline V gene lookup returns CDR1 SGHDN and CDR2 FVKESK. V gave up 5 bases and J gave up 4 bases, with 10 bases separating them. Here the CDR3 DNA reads TGTGCCAGCAGCTGGCCCGGGGCAGATACGCAGTATTTT. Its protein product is CASSWPGADTQYF.